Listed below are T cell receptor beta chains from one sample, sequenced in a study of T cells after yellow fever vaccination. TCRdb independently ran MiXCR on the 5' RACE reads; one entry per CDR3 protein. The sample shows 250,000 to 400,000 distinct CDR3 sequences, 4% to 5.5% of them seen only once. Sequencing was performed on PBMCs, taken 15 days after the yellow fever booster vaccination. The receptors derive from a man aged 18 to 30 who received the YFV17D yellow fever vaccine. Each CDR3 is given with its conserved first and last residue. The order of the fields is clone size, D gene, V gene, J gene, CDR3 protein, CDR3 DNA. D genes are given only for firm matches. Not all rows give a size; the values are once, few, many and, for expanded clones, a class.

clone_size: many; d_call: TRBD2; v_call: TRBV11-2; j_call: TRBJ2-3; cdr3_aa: CASSLGAGGITDTQYF; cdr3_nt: TGTGCCAGCAGCTTAGGGGCCGGGGGGATCACAGATACGCAGTATTTT
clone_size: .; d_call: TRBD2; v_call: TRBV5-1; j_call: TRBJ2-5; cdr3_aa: CASSFGGSGGEETQYF; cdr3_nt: TGCGCCAGCAGCTTTGGAGGCAGCGGGGGAGAAGAGACCCAGTACTTC
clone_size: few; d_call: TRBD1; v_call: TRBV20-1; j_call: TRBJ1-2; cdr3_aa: CSAYLDRAYGYTF; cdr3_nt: TGCAGTGCCTATTTGGACAGGGCCTATGGCTACACCTTC
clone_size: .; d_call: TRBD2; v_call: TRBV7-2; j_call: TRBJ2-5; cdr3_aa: CASSLGLAGGTQYF; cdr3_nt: TGTGCCAGCAGCTTAGGCCTAGCGGGGGGCACCCAGTACTTC
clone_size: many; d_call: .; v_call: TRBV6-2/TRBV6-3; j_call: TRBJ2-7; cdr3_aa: CASLSGYEQYF; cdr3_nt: TGTGCCAGCTTAAGCGGCTACGAGCAGTACTTC
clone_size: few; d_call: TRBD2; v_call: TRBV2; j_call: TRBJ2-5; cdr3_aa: CASDLAGLGETQYF; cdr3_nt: TGTGCCAGCGACCTAGCGGGGCTGGGGGAGACCCAGTACTTC
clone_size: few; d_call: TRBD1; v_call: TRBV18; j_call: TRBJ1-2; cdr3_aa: CASSPRQGVNYGYTF; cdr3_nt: TGTGCCAGCTCACCCCGACAGGGGGTTAACTATGGCTACACCTTC
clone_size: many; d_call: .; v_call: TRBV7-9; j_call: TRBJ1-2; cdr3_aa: CASSHRAYGYTF; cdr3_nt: TGTGCCAGCAGCCACCGTGCCTATGGCTACACCTTC
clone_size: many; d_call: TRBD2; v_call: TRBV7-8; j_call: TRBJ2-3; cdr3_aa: CASSSGLAGLTQYF; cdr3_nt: TGTGCCAGCAGCTCCGGACTAGCGGGGCTAACGCAGTATTTT
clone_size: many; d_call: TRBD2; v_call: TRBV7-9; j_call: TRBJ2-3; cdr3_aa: CASSLGTSADTQYF; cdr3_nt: TGTGCCAGCAGCCTCGGGACTAGCGCAGATACGCAGTATTTT
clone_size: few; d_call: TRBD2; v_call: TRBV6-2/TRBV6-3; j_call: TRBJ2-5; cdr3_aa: CAANRGVAAYQETQYF; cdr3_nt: TGTGCCGCCAACCGGGGGGTAGCGGCGTACCAAGAGACCCAGTACTTC
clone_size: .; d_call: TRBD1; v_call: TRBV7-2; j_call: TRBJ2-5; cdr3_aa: CASSLNWDRGRMETQYF; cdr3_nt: TGTGCCAGCAGCTTAAACTGGGACAGGGGGCGAATGGAGACCCAGTACTTC
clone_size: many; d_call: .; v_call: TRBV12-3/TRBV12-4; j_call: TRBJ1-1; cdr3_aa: CASSLREWNTEAFF; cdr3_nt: TGTGCCAGCAGTTTAAGGGAATGGAACACTGAAGCTTTCTTT
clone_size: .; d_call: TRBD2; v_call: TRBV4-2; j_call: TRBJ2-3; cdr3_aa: CASSQDRRGDTQYF; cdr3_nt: TGTGCCAGCAGCCAAGATCGGCGGGGGGATACGCAGTATTTT
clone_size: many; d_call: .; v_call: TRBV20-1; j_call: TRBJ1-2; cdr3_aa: CSASGDLPSRGYTF; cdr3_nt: TGCAGTGCTAGCGGGGACTTACCTTCGCGTGGCTACACCTTC
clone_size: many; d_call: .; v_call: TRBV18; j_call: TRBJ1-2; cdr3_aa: CASSPQQGDYGYTF; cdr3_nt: TGTGCCAGCTCGCCGCAACAAGGGGACTATGGCTACACCTTC
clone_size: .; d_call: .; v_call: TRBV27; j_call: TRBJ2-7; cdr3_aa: CASSSHAVLGEVREQYF; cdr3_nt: TGTGCCAGCAGTTCACACGCGGTTTTGGGGGAGGTAAGGGAGCAGTACTTC
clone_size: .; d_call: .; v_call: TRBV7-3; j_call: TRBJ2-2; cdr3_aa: CASSLIGGALGSGELFF; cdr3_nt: TGTGCCAGCAGCTTAATTGGGGGGGCCCTCGGGTCCGGGGAGCTGTTTTTT